A single sample is the source of the 31 T cell receptor beta chains below, sequenced in a study of blood T cells in healthy people across ages. Combining a sample-barcoded 5' primer with a J-beta primer mix, a second PCR ran for 7 to 11 cycles. TCRdb recomputed calls from the 5' RACE reads with MiXCR, one row per CDR3 protein. The sample includes some 700,000 distinct CDR3 sequences, around 40% of them seen just once. The sample was blood. The receptor source for this set is an older woman in good health.

This clonotype was recorded a few times. This sequence joins TRBV20-1 and TRBJ1-1; possibly TRBD1 for D (5 bases). V was shortened by 5 bases and J by 4 bases, with 14 bases between the two germline ends. This CDR3 region has 13 residues. The germline CDR1 and CDR2 sequences are DFQATT and SNEGSKA (reference sequence). CDR3 loop: CSAPGLSVTEAFF. The CDR3 DNA is TGCAGTGCTCCGGGACTCTCGGTCACTGAAGCTTTCTTT.

V gene TRBV20-1 combines with J gene TRBJ1-4; possible D gene TRBD1, 6 bases. The V end lost 7 bases, the J end lost 5 bases, and 17 bases lay between the germline ends. Germline CDR1 and CDR2: DFQATT and SNEGSKA (reference sequence). The CDR3 spans 14 residues. The CDR3 nucleotides are TGCAGTGTCCCCTCGGAGGGGGGAAATGAAAAACTGTTTTTT. Protein sequence: CSVPSEGGNEKLFF.

This clonotype was seen at least ten times. This chain joins TRBV29-1 and TRBJ2-3; D might be TRBD2 (6 bases). Germline CDR1 and CDR2: SQVTM and ANQGSEA. CDR3 length equals 14 residues. The germline V and J ends were trimmed by 3 bases and 4 bases, with 14 bases remaining between them. The CDR3 coding sequence is TGCAGCGTTGAGGAGGGATTGGATTCAGATACGCAGTATTTT. This codes for CSVEEGLDSDTQYF.

V and J are TRBV12-3 or TRBV12-4 and TRBJ1-1; D is unresolved. This CDR3 region has 12 residues. V gave up 8 bases and J gave up 5 bases, with 12 bases separating them. DNA for the CDR3: TGTGCCAGCGACCGGCGTGGAACTGAAGCTTTCTTT. Amino acid sequence: CASDRRGTEAFF.

The V call is TRBV4-1, the J call TRBJ2-4; a possible D gene is TRBD1 (7 bases). The J call is doubtful: the DNA matches TRBJ2-7 better. Germline loops: CDR1 MGHRA, CDR2 YSYEKL. CDR3 length: 17 amino acids. CDR3 protein: CASSQIPEFRGRYEQYF. The CDR3 nucleotides read TGCGCCAGCAGCCAAATCCCCGAATTCAGGGGGAGGTACGAGCAGTACTTC.

This chain connects TRBV21-1 to TRBJ2-3; the table's D call TRBD2 went unverified against the DNA. TRBV21-1 represents a pseudogene. The CDR3 is 18 amino acids. The CDR3 region is CASSKVPASGTSTDTQYF. CDR3 in DNA: TGTGCCAGCAGCAAAGTCCCGGCTAGCGGAACTAGCACAGATACGCAGTATTTT.

The chain uses TRBV20-1 and TRBJ1-3; D uncertain. This CDR3 comprises 13 residues. The V gene's germline CDR1 is DFQATT and CDR2 SNEGSKA (reference sequence). Trimming cost V 3 bases and J 0 bases, with 6 bases left between them. CDR3 loop: CSARSDSGNTIYF. CDR3 DNA sequence: TGCAGTGCTAGGTCAGACTCTGGAAACACCATATATTTT.

This clonotype has just one count. The chain joins TRBV5-1 to TRBJ2-5; weak D call: TRBD2 (5 bases). The CDR3 sequence is 13 residues long. Per germline, CDR1 SGHRS and CDR2 YFSETQ. Trimming took off 0 bases at V and 11 bases at J, with 14 bases between the two ends. The CDR3 here is CASSLDGRWEQYF. In nucleotides, the CDR3 is TGCGCCAGCAGCTTGGATGGGCGCTGGGAGCAGTACTTC.

V gene TRBV6-2 or TRBV6-3 combines with J gene TRBJ2-1; 15 positions agree with TRBD2. The end of the DNA is better explained by TRBJ2-7, so the J call may be wrong. Germline V CDR1 and CDR2: MNHEY, SVGEGT. This CDR3 spans 16 amino acids. The CDR3 region is CASSGLAGGPYNEQYF. The CDR3 DNA reads as TGTGCCAGCAGTGGACTAGCGGGAGGGCCGTACAATGAGCAGTACTTC.

The chain combines TRBV12-3 or TRBV12-4 with TRBJ2-6, with D perhaps matching TRBD2 (5 bases). The CDR3 runs to 14 residues. V was trimmed by 11 bases and J by 1 base, leaving 12 bases between them. CDR3 protein: CAGTRGSGANVLTF. CDR3 nucleotides: TGTGCCGGCACCCGGGGTTCTGGGGCCAACGTCCTGACTTTC.

The rearrangement uses TRBV19 and TRBJ2-4, with 7 bases matching TRBD1. The DNA end lines up better with TRBJ2-5; the J call may be wrong. The CDR3 runs to 13 residues. Germline CDR1 and CDR2: LNHDA and SQIVND (reference sequence). The CDR3 protein is CASSIQGVETQYF. CDR3 sequence (DNA): TGTGCCAGTAGTATCCAGGGGGTCGAGACCCAGTACTTC.

Only a few counts were recorded for this clonotype. The chain has TRBV7-9 and TRBJ1-4; no definite D call. The germline V gene has CDR1 SEHNR and CDR2 FQNEAQ (reference sequence). Trimming took off 3 bases at V and 6 bases at J, with 5 bases between the two ends. CDR3 length equals 12 residues. The CDR3 sequence is CASSFLDEKLFF. DNA for the CDR3: TGTGCCAGCAGCTTCCTAGATGAAAAACTGTTTTTT.

The V call is TRBV4-1, the J call TRBJ1-5, with D hard to call. The CDR3 extends over 13 amino acids. Trimming took off 0 bases at V and 6 bases at J, with 6 bases between the two ends. Germline CDR1 MGHRA, CDR2 YSYEKL. CDR3 DNA: TGCGCCAGCAGCCAAGATCCCAGTCAGCCCCAGCATTTT. Its translation: CASSQDPSQPQHF.

CDR3 coding DNA: TGCAGCGTTGAAAGAGGCCGCGACAGGGGATTCACAGATACGCAGTATTTT. It encodes CSVERGRDRGFTDTQYF. V is TRBV29-1 and J is TRBJ2-3; TRBD1 aligns across 8 bases. The CDR3 has 17 residues. V shed 2 bases, J shed 2 bases, and the junction held 12 bases outside the gene matches. The V gene's germline CDR1 is SQVTM and CDR2 ANQGSEA.

This clonotype was detected only a few times. The CDR3 loop reads CATSDRVRETQYF. The CDR3 nucleotides are TGTGCCACCAGTGACCGGGTGAGGGAGACCCAGTACTTC. The chain links TRBV24-1 to TRBJ2-5; D is uncertain. Germline V gene lookup returns CDR1 KGHDR and CDR2 SFDVKD. Trimming took off 4 bases at V and 5 bases at J, with 10 bases between the two ends. The CDR3 is 13 amino acids.

The CDR3 bases are TGTGCCAGCAGAGATACAGGGAGGGCAGGGCAGTACTTC. This translates into CASRDTGRAGQYF. The gene calls are TRBV6-2 or TRBV6-3 and TRBJ2-4, with D possibly being TRBD2 (7 bases). The V gene's germline CDR1 is MNHEY and CDR2 SVGEGT. The CDR3 totals 13 residues. V lost 6 bases and J lost 13, with 19 bases in between.

This clonotype has more than one count but fewer than ten. V is TRBV5-1 and J is TRBJ2-1; TRBD2 agrees at 7 bases. CDR3 length: 13 amino acids. V lost 4 bases and J lost 8; bases outside the gene matches: 6. Germline V lookup: CDR1 SGHRS, CDR2 YFSETQ. The CDR3: CASSNGRDYEQFF. The CDR3 nucleotides read TGCGCCAGCAGCAATGGGAGGGACTATGAGCAGTTCTTC. The full variable domain, rest sourced from reference TRBV5-1 and TRBJ2-1, is KAGVTQTPRYLIKTRGQQVTLSCSPISGHRSVSWYQQTPGQGLQFLFEYFSETQRNKGNFPGRFSGRQFSNSRSEMNVSTLELGDSALYLCASSNGRDYEQFFGPGTRLTVL.

This clonotype was counted ten times or more. The rearrangement links TRBV10-3 to TRBJ2-3, with 7 nucleotides matching TRBD1. The germline gives CDR1 ENHRY, CDR2 SYGVKD. The V gene end was trimmed by 0 bases and the J gene end by 3 bases; junction bases not matched to a gene: 9. The CDR3 has 17 residues. CDR3: CAISESPPGQSTDTQYF. The DNA of the CDR3 is TGTGCCATCAGTGAGTCACCCCCGGGACAGTCGACAGATACGCAGTATTTT.

The chain links TRBV20-1 to TRBJ2-2; no clear D. The CDR3 is 16 amino acids. Trimming pared 0 bases from V and 3 bases from J, leaving 14 bases between. Germline CDR1 is DFQATT and CDR2 is SNEGSKA (reference sequence). Here the CDR3 reads CSARDSSRMYTGELFF. The CDR3 DNA follows: TGCAGTGCTAGAGATAGTAGCAGGATGTACACCGGGGAGCTGTTTTTT.

The CDR3 coding sequence is TGCAGTGCTAGAGATTACATTTGGCAGGGCCGGGATTCACCCCTCCACTTT. Protein product: CSARDYIWQGRDSPLHF. The gene calls are TRBV20-1 and TRBJ1-6, with D maybe TRBD1 (5 bases). With 0 bases removed from V and 8 bases from J, the gap between germline ends came to 20 bases. The germline gives CDR1 DFQATT, CDR2 SNEGSKA (reference sequence). The CDR3 consists of 17 residues.

This clonotype was recorded a few times. The chain employs TRBV29-1 and TRBJ1-4; the match to TRBD1 covers 11 bases. Per germline, CDR1 SQVTM and CDR2 ANQGSEA. This CDR3 is 13 amino acids long. Losses at the gene ends were 7 bases for V and 8 bases for J; bases not matched to a gene: 6. This chain's CDR3 is CSAGQGAHEKLFF. The CDR3 bases are TGCAGCGCCGGACAGGGGGCGCACGAAAAACTGTTTTTT.

The chain carries TRBV20-1 and TRBJ2-5; TRBD2 agrees at 10 bases. The DNA end favors TRBJ2-7, so the J call may be wrong. Germline CDR1 and CDR2: DFQATT and SNEGSKA (reference sequence). The CDR3 has 14 amino acids. The CDR3 loop reads CSASTSSGGYEQYF. The CDR3 DNA reads TGCAGTGCTTCTACATCTAGCGGGGGTTACGAGCAGTACTTC.

The rearrangement uses TRBV27 and TRBJ1-2; D might be TRBD1 (5 bases). CDR3 length: 14 residues. The germline V gene encodes CDR1 MNHEY and CDR2 SMNVEV (reference sequence). V lost 4 bases and J 8 bases, leaving 17 bases between the germline ends. The CDR3 coding sequence is TGTGCCAGCAGTTGGGCCCGGGGGGGAGAGGGCTACACCTTC. Translated: CASSWARGGEGYTF.

This clonotype occurred a few times. This chain connects TRBV9 to TRBJ2-5; 8 bases match TRBD2. Germline CDR1 reads SGDLS; CDR2 reads YYNGEE. The CDR3 has 18 amino acids. Losses at the gene ends were 0 bases for V and 1 base for J; bases not matched to a gene: 11. The CDR3 sequence: CASSVASGGTRGQETQYF. The CDR3 DNA sequence: TGTGCCAGCAGCGTAGCGTCGGGGGGGACAAGGGGCCAAGAGACCCAGTACTTC.

A few counts support this clonotype. The chain couples TRBV7-3 to TRBJ2-3, with 7 bases aligning to TRBD2. The V gene end was trimmed by 4 bases and the J gene end by 4 bases; junction bases not matched to a gene: 5. The germline V gene has CDR1 SGHTA and CDR2 FQGTGA. CDR3 length: 14 residues. CDR3 sequence reads: CASSSSLAADTQYF. DNA of the CDR3: TGTGCCAGCAGCTCCTCTCTAGCGGCAGATACGCAGTATTTT.

This clonotype was recorded at least ten times. CDR3 protein: CASSLAGSPYEQYF. DNA of the CDR3: TGCGCCAGCAGCTTGGCAGGTTCCCCCTACGAGCAGTACTTC. The J gene is TRBJ2-7, the V gene TRBV5-1; no reliable D call. Trimming shortened V by 0 bases and J by 2 bases, and 9 bases separated the two germline ends. This CDR3 spans 14 amino acids. CDR1 and CDR2 (germline): SGHRS, YFSETQ.

Points on this clonotype: One end of the junction varies from germline; a read error may be responsible. The V call is TRBV20-1, the J call TRBJ2-6; possibly TRBD1 or TRBD2 for D (6 bases each). The CDR3 is made up of 17 amino acids. Germline lookup yields CDR1 DFQATT and CDR2 SNEGSKA (reference sequence). The CDR3 region has the DNA TGCAGTGCTAGAGATGCGACAAGGCTCTGGGGGGCCAACGCCCTGACTTTC. Its protein product is CSARDATRLWGANALTF.

This clonotype was found a few times. J is TRBJ2-3 and V is TRBV6-2 or TRBV6-3; D unclear. V was cut by 5 bases and J by 6 bases, with 15 bases left in between. The CDR3 consists of 14 residues. CDR1 and CDR2 (germline): MNHEY, SVGEGT. CDR3 sequence (DNA): TGTGCCAGCAGTCGGACGGACGGATTGGATACGCAGTATTTT. Its translation: CASSRTDGLDTQYF.

The chain links TRBV5-1 to TRBJ2-5, with 11 bases fitting TRBD1. The CDR3 has 16 amino acids. Germline V gene sequence: CDR1 SGHRS, CDR2 YFSETQ. Trimming cost V 3 bases and J 5 bases; bases outside gene matches: 9. The CDR3 DNA reads as TGCGCCAGCAGCTCCTTGACGGACAGGGGGCTTGAGACCCAGTACTTC. Protein: CASSSLTDRGLETQYF. The variable domain in full, completed from reference TRBV5-1 and TRBJ2-5, reads KAGVTQTPRYLIKTRGQQVTLSCSPISGHRSVSWYQQTPGQGLQFLFEYFSETQRNKGNFPGRFSGRQFSNSRSEMNVSTLELGDSALYLCASSSLTDRGLETQYFGPGTRLLVL.

This chain uses TRBV2 with TRBJ1-2; possible D gene TRBD1, 6 bases. The V end lost 6 bases, the J end lost 1 base, and 12 bases lay between the germline ends. The CDR3 consists of 14 residues. Germline values: CDR1 SNHLY, CDR2 FYNNEI. The CDR3 DNA sequence: TGTGCCAGCAGACAGGGACACCGTAACTATGGCTACACCTTC. The encoded protein is CASRQGHRNYGYTF.

This clonotype appeared a few times. CDR3 in DNA: TGTGCCAGCTCCCCTGGGACAGGGCTTCCCTACGAGCAGTACTTC. Translated, it gives CASSPGTGLPYEQYF. The chain links TRBV18 to TRBJ2-5, with TRBD1 identical over 9 bases. With the DNA end fitting TRBJ2-7 better, the J assignment may be wrong. This CDR3 contains 15 residues. CDR1 and CDR2 from the germline V gene are KGHSH and LQKENI.